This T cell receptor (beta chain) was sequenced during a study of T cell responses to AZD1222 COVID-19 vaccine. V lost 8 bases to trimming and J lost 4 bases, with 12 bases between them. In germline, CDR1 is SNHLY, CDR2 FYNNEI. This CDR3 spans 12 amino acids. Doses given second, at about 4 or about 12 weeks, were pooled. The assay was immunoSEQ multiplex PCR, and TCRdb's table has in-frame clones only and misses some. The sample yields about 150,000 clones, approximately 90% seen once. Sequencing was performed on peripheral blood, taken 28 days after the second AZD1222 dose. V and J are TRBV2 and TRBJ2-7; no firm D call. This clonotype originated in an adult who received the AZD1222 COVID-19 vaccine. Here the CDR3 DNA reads TGTGCCAGCGGCCCCTTGGTTTACGAGCAGTACTTC. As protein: CASGPLVYEQYF.